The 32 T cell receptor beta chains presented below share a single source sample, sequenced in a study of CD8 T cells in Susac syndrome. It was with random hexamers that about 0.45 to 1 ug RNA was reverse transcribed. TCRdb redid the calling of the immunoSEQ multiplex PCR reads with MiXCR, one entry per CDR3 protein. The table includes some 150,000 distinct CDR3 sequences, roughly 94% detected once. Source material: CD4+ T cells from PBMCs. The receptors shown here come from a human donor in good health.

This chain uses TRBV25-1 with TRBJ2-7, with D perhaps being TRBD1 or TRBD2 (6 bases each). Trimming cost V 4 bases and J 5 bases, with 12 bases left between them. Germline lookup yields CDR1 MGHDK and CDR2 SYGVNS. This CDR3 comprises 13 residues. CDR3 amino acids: CASSVRRGDEQYF. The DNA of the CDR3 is TGTGCCAGCAGTGTACGAAGGGGGGACGAGCAGTACTTC.

The CDR3 DNA reads TGTGCCAGCAGCCAACCCCGAGGAGGGTCCTACGAGCAGTACTTC. Protein sequence: CASSQPRGGSYEQYF. The rearrangement links TRBV6-1 to TRBJ2-7, with a tentative D call TRBD2 (6 bases). The V end lost 6 bases, the J end lost 1 base, and 16 bases lay between the germline ends. Germline loops: CDR1 MNHNS, CDR2 SASEGT. The CDR3 is made up of 15 amino acids.

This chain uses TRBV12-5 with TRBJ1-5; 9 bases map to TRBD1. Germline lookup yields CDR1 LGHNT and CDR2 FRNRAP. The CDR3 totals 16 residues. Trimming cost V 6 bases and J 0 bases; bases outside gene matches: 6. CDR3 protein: CASGPGTGLSNQPQHF. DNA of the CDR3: TGTGCTAGTGGCCCAGGGACAGGGCTTAGCAATCAGCCCCAGCATTTT.

In nucleotides, the CDR3 is TGTGCCAGCAGCGCAGGGACGGTGGGGATAGCCAAAAACATTCAGTACTTC. It specifies CASSAGTVGIAKNIQYF. The chain uses TRBV5-6 and TRBJ2-4; D is tentatively TRBD1 or TRBD2 (5 bases each). Deletions cut 4 bases from V and 0 bases from J, with 17 bases between. CDR3 length: 17 residues. Germline CDR1 reads SGHDT; CDR2 reads YYEEEE.

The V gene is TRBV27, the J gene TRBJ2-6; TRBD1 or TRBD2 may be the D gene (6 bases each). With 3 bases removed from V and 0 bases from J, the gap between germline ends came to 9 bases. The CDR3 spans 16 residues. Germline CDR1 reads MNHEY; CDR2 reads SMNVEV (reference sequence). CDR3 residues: CASSFGGPSGANVLTF. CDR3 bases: TGTGCCAGCAGTTTTGGGGGGCCCTCTGGGGCCAACGTCCTGACTTTC.

The CDR3 nucleotides are TGTGCCAGCAGCCAAGGCCCTAGCGCCTTCTACGAGCAGTACTTC. Translating gives CASSQGPSAFYEQYF. The V gene is TRBV3-1, the J gene TRBJ2-7, with D possibly TRBD2 on 6 matching bases. The CDR3 contains 15 residues. Trimming left V 1 base short and J 3 bases short, with 13 bases between. CDR1 and CDR2 (germline): LGHDT, YNNKEL (reference sequence).

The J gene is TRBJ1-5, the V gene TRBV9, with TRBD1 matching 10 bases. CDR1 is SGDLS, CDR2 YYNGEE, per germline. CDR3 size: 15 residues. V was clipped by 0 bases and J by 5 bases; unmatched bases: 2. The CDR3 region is CASSVDGTGDQPQHF. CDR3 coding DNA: TGTGCCAGCAGCGTAGACGGGACAGGGGATCAGCCCCAGCATTTT.

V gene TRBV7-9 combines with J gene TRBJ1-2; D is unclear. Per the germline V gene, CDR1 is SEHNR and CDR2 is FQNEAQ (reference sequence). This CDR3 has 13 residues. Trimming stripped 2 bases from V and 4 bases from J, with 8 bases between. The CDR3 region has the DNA TGTGCCAGCAGCTTATCGCAAGGCTATGGCTACACCTTC. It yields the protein CASSLSQGYGYTF. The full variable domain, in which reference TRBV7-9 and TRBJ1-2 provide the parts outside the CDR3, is DTGVSQNPRHKITKRGQNVTFRCDPISEHNRLYWYRQTLGQGPEFLTYFQNEAQLEKSRLLSDRFSAERPKGSFSTLEIQRTEQGDSAMYLCASSLSQGYGYTFGSGTRLTVV.

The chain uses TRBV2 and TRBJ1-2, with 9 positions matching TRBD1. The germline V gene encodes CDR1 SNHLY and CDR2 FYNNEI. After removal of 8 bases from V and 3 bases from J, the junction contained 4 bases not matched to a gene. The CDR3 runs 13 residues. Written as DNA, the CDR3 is TGTGCCAGCCTACAGGGGGCCCACTATGGCTACACCTTC. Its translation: CASLQGAHYGYTF. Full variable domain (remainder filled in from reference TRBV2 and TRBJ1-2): EPEVTQTPSHQVTQMGQEVILRCVPISNHLYFYWYRQILGQKVEFLVSFYNNEISEKSEIFDDQFSVERPDGSNFTLKIRSTKLEDSAMYFCASLQGAHYGYTFGSGTRLTVV.

The CDR3 coding sequence is TGTGCCAGCAGCCAAGATTACCGGTCGAGCCAGCAGTACTTC. This codes for CASSQDYRSSQQYF. V gene TRBV14 combines with J gene TRBJ2-1; D unclear. The J call could be wrong; TRBJ2-7 is a better fit for the DNA end. CDR1 SGHDN and CDR2 FVKESK come from the germline V gene. The CDR3 is 14 amino acids.

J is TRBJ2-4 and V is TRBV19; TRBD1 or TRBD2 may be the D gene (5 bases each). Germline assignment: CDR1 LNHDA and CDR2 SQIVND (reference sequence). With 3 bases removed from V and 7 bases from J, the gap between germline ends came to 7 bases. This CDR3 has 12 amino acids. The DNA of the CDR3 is TGTGCCAGTAGTATGGGACGCAACATTCAGTACTTC. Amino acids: CASSMGRNIQYF.

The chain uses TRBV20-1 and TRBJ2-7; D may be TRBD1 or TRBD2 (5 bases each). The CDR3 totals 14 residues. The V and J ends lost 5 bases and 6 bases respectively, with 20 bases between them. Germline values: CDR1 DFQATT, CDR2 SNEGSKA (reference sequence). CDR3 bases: TGCAGTGCTCCCACGGGACCCAATCTTCCCGAGCAGTACTTC. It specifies CSAPTGPNLPEQYF.

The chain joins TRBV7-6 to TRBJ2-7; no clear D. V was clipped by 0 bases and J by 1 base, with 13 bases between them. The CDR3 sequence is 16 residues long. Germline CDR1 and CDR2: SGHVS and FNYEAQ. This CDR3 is CASSLAGFGSSYEQYF. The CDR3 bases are TGTGCCAGCAGCTTAGCTGGCTTTGGGTCATCCTACGAGCAGTACTTC.

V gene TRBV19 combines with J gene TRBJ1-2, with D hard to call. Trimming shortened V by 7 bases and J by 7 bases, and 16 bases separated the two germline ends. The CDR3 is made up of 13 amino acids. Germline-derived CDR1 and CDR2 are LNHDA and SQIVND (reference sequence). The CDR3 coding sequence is TGTGCCAGTATCGCCTCCACCCGGGGTGGCTACACCTTC. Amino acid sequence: CASIASTRGGYTF.

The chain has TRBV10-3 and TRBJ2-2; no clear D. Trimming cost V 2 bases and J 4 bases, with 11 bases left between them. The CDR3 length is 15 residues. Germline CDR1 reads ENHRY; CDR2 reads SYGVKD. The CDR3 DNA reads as TGTGCCATCAGTGAGGCGGCCGGCGGCACCGGGGAGCTGTTTTTT. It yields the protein CAISEAAGGTGELFF.

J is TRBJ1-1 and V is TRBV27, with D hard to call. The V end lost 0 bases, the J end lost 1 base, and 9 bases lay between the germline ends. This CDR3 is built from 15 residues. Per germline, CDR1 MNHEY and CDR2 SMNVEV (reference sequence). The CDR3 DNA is TGTGCCAGCAGTTTATCGTACACGACGAACACTGAAGCTTTCTTT. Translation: CASSLSYTTNTEAFF.

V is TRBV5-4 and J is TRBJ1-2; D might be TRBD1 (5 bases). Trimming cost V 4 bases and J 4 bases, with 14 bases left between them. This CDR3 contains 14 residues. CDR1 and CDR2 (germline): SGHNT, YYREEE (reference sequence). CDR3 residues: CASSANQGFYGYTF. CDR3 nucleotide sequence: TGTGCCAGCAGCGCAAATCAGGGTTTCTATGGCTACACCTTC.

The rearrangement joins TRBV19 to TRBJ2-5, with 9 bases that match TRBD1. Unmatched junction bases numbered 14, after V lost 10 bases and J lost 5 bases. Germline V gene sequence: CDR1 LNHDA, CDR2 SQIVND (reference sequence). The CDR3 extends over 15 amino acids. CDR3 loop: CATGQGQILGETQYF. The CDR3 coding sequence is TGTGCCACGGGACAGGGTCAGATCCTGGGGGAGACCCAGTACTTC.

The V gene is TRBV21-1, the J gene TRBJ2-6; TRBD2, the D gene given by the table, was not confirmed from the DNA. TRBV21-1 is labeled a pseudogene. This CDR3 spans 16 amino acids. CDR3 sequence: CASSKARETGANVLTF. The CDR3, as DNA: TGTGCCAGCAGCAAAGCTCGGGAGACTGGGGCCAACGTCCTGACTTTC.

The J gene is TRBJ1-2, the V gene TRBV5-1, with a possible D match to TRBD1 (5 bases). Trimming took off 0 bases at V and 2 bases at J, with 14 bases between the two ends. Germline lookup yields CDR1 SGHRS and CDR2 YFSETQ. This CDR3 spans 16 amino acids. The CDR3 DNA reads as TGCGCCAGCAGCTTGGAGTTTGGGGCAGCAAACTATGGCTACACCTTC. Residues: CASSLEFGAANYGYTF. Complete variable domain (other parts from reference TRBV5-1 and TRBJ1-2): KAGVTQTPRYLIKTRGQQVTLSCSPISGHRSVSWYQQTPGQGLQFLFEYFSETQRNKGNFPGRFSGRQFSNSRSEMNVSTLELGDSALYLCASSLEFGAANYGYTFGSGTRLTVV.

The CDR3 DNA reads TGTGCCATCAGTGAGTCTGGCTACGAGCAGTACTTC. Encoded protein: CAISESGYEQYF. V is TRBV10-3 and J is TRBJ2-7, with D unclear. CDR1 and CDR2 (germline): ENHRY, SYGVKD. CDR3 length equals 12 residues. The V end lost 0 bases, the J end lost 3 bases, and 3 bases lay between the germline ends.

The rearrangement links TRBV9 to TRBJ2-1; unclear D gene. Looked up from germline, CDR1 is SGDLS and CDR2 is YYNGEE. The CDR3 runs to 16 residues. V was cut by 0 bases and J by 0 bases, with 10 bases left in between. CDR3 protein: CASSVDARLSYNEQFF. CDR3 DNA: TGTGCCAGCAGCGTAGACGCGCGTCTCTCCTACAATGAGCAGTTCTTC.

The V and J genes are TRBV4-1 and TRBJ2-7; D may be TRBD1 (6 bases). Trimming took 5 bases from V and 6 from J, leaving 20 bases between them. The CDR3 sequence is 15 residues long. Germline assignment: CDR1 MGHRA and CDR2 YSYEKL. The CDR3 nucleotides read TGCGCCAGCAGCGATGACCCGGACAGTGGGGGCGAGCAGTACTTC. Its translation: CASSDDPDSGGEQYF.

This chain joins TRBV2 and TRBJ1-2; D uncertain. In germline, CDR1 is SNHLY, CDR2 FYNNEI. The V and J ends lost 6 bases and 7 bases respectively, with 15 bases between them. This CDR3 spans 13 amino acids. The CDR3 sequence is CASRDRGRGGYTF. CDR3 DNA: TGTGCCAGCAGGGATCGGGGTCGTGGTGGCTACACCTTC. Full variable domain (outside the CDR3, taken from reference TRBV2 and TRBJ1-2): EPEVTQTPSHQVTQMGQEVILRCVPISNHLYFYWYRQILGQKVEFLVSFYNNEISEKSEIFDDQFSVERPDGSNFTLKIRSTKLEDSAMYFCASRDRGRGGYTFGSGTRLTVV.

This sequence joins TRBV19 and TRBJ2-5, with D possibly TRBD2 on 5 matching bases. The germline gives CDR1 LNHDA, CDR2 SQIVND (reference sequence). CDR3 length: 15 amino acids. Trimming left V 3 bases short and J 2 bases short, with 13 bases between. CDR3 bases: TGTGCCAGTAGTATGTGGCTAGCTTTTCAAGAGACCCAGTACTTC. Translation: CASSMWLAFQETQYF. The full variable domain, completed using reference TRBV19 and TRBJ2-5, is DGGITQSPKYLFRKEGQNVTLSCEQNLNHDAMYWYRQDPGQGLRLIYYSQIVNDFQKGDIAEGYSVSREKKESFPLTVTSAQKNPTAFYLCASSMWLAFQETQYFGPGTRLLVL.

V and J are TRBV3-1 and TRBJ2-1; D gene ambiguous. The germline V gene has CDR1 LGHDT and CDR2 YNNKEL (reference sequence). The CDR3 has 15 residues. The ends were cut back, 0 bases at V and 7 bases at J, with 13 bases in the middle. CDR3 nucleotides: TGTGCCAGCAGCCAAGATAGTAAGAGGAAGAATGAGCAGTTCTTC. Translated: CASSQDSKRKNEQFF.

CDR3 sequence reads: CATSVGGDLAGELFF. CDR3 coding DNA: TGTGCCACCAGTGTGGGAGGGGATTTGGCCGGGGAGCTGTTTTTT. The J gene is TRBJ2-2, the V gene TRBV24-1; TRBD2 matches at 7 bases. Germline-derived CDR1 and CDR2 are KGHDR and SFDVKD. The CDR3 sequence is 15 residues long. With 5 bases clipped from V and 6 bases from J, the junction kept 8 bases outside the gene matches.

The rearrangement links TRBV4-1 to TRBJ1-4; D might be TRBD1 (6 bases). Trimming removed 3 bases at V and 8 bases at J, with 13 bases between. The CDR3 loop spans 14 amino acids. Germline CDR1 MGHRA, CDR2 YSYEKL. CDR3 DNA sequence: TGCGCCAGCAGCCACAGACGGACAGAAGAAAAACTGTTTTTT. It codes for CASSHRRTEEKLFF.

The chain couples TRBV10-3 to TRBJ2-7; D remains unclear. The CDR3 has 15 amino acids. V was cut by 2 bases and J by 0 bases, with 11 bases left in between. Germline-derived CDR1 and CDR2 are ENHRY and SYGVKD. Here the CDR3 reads CAISELLEPSYEQYF. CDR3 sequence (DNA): TGTGCCATCAGTGAGCTCCTAGAGCCCTCCTACGAGCAGTACTTC.

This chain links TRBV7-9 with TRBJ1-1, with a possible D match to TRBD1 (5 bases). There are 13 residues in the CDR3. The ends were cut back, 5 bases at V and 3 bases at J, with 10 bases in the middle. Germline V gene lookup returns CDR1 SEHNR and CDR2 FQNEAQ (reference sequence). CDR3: CASSLGEYTEAFF. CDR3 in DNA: TGTGCCAGCAGCCTAGGGGAGTACACTGAAGCTTTCTTT.

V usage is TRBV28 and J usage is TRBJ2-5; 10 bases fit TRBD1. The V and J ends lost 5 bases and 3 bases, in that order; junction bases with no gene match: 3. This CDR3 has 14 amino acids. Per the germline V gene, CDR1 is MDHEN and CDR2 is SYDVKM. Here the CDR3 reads CASSLGQGEETQYF. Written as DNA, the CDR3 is TGTGCCAGCAGTCTAGGACAGGGGGAAGAGACCCAGTACTTC.

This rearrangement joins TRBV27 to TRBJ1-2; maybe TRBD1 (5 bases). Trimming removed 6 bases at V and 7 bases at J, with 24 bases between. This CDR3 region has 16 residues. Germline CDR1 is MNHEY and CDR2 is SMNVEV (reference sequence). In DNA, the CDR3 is TGTGCCAGCAGGTTCACGGCCGGGACTTACCGAGGTGGCTACACCTTC. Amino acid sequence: CASRFTAGTYRGGYTF.